This T cell receptor (beta chain) was sequenced in a study of T cell changes during pregnancy in multiple sclerosis. Profiled with immunoSEQ multiplex PCR; TCRdb holds only in-frame clones, not every one. The data show 35,000 to 45,000 clones, roughly 90% seen once. This clone was counted a few times. V was pared by 5 bases and J by 4 bases, with 5 bases of the junction left unmatched. CDR3 length: 15 amino acids. The germline V gene has CDR1 LNHDA and CDR2 SQIVND (reference sequence). The clonotype was recovered from a female donor in good health, enrolled as a control in a pregnancy study. The V call is TRBV19, the J call TRBJ2-2; 9 bases are a match to TRBD1. Here the sequenced sample was peripheral blood, taken in the second trimester of pregnancy. This CDR3 reads CASSRGTGLTGELFF. DNA for the CDR3: TGTGCCAGTAGTCGGGGGACAGGGCTCACCGGGGAGCTGTTTTTT. The entire variable domain, with the rest obtained from reference TRBV19 and TRBJ2-2, is as follows: DGGITQSPKYLFRKEGQNVTLSCEQNLNHDAMYWYRQDPGQGLRLIYYSQIVNDFQKGDIAEGYSVSREKKESFPLTVTSAQKNPTAFYLCASSRGTGLTGELFFGEGSRLTVL.